Listed here are 4 T cell receptor beta chains from one sample, sequenced in a study of radiotherapy plus CTLA-4 blockade in lung cancer. Profiling relied on immunoSEQ multiplex PCR, and the TCRdb table lists in-frame clones only, not all of them. The sample shows about 88,000 clones, about three quarters of them seen only once. The sample consisted of peripheral blood, taken from a patient treated with radiotherapy plus ipilimumab. These receptors came from a human donor with non-small cell lung cancer that progressed on radiotherapy plus ipilimumab.

J is TRBJ2-3 and V is TRBV11-2, with 13 bases matching TRBD2. Unmatched junction bases numbered 3, after V lost 5 bases and J lost 4 bases. The CDR3 contains 15 residues. Germline V gene lookup returns CDR1 SGHAT and CDR2 FQNNGV. CDR3 bases: TGTGCCAGCAGCCTACTAGCGGGAGGGCCAGATACGCAGTATTTT. Protein product: CASSLLAGGPDTQYF.

The chain uses TRBV28 and TRBJ1-5, with D possibly being TRBD1 (6 bases). The V end was cut by 7 bases, the J end by 9 bases, with 16 bases between. Germline V gene sequence: CDR1 MDHEN, CDR2 SYDVKM. The CDR3 consists of 13 residues. CDR3 loop: CASKQGQGGPQHF. The DNA of the CDR3 is TGTGCCAGCAAGCAGGGGCAGGGCGGGCCCCAGCATTTT.

The chain employs TRBV5-5 and TRBJ1-5; a possible D gene is TRBD1 (5 bases). The V gene's germline CDR1 is SGHKS and CDR2 YYEKEE (reference sequence). The CDR3 loop spans 14 amino acids. V shed 4 bases and J shed 4 bases, with 12 bases lying between them. Here the CDR3 DNA reads TGTGCCAGCAGCCCTGACAGCCCGAATCAGCCCCAGCATTTT. It specifies CASSPDSPNQPQHF. The full variable domain, completed using reference TRBV5-5 and TRBJ1-5, is DAGVTQSPTHLIKTRGQQVTLRCSPISGHKSVSWYQQVLGQGPQFIFQYYEKEERGRGNFPDRFSARQFPNYSSELNVNALLLGDSALYLCASSPDSPNQPQHFGDGTRLSIL.

V usage is TRBV19 and J usage is TRBJ1-1; D unresolved. The CDR3 covers 16 residues. V dropped 0 bases and J dropped 5 bases, with 16 bases sitting between them. The germline V gene has CDR1 LNHDA and CDR2 SQIVND (reference sequence). This chain's CDR3 is CASSIDHLGETTEAFF. The CDR3 nucleotides are TGTGCCAGTAGTATAGATCATTTGGGAGAAACGACTGAAGCTTTCTTT. Complete variable domain (other parts from reference TRBV19 and TRBJ1-1): DGGITQSPKYLFRKEGQNVTLSCEQNLNHDAMYWYRQDPGQGLRLIYYSQIVNDFQKGDIAEGYSVSREKKESFPLTVTSAQKNPTAFYLCASSIDHLGETTEAFFGQGTRLTVV.